One and the same sample provided the 25 T cell receptor beta chains below, sequenced in a study of blood T cell repertoires in COVID-19. Sequencing used immunoSEQ multiplex PCR; TCRdb keeps in-frame clones, though not all of them. The sample carries about 210,000 clones, 87% recorded once. Sequencing was performed on PBMCs or T cells enriched from blood (not recorded which). The source is a man between 18 and 29 years old with acute COVID-19.

The chain combines TRBV13 with TRBJ1-1, with 10 bases fitting TRBD1. V shed 5 bases and J 6 bases; nucleotides not matched to a gene: 6. The CDR3 is 14 residues long. Germline loops: CDR1 PRHDT, CDR2 FYEKMQ (reference sequence). The CDR3 DNA reads as TGTGCCAGCAGCGAGGGACAGGGGTGGTCTGAAGCTTTCTTT. It specifies CASSEGQGWSEAFF. The variable domain in full, with the rest retrieved from reference TRBV13 and TRBJ1-1, is AAGVIQSPRHLIKEKRETATLKCYPIPRHDTVYWYQQGPGQDPQFLISFYEKMQSDKGSIPDRFSAQQFSDYHSELNMSSLELGDSALYFCASSEGQGWSEAFFGQGTRLTVV.

This chain connects TRBV27 to TRBJ1-5; D is uncertain. The CDR3 extends over 15 amino acids. V was cut by 2 bases and J by 0 bases, with 8 bases left in between. CDR1 is MNHEY, CDR2 SMNVEV, per germline (reference sequence). The CDR3 sequence: CASSLTLYSNQPQHF. CDR3 DNA: TGTGCCAGCAGTTTAACATTATATAGCAATCAGCCCCAGCATTTT.

The CDR3 region is CASSLGRGHEQYF. The CDR3 bases are TGTGCCAGCAGTCTAGGCAGGGGACACGAGCAGTACTTC. The chain joins TRBV28 to TRBJ2-7; tentative D call: TRBD1 (6 bases). The germline gives CDR1 MDHEN, CDR2 SYDVKM. The length of the CDR3 is 13 residues. V dropped 5 bases and J dropped 5 bases, with 13 bases sitting between them.

CDR3: CASSGQGSTYEQYF. For the CDR3, the DNA is TGTGCCAGCAGTGGACAGGGGTCCACCTACGAGCAGTACTTC. This chain connects TRBV28 to TRBJ2-7; 9 bases match TRBD1. Per germline, CDR1 MDHEN and CDR2 SYDVKM. This CDR3 is built from 14 residues. Trimming removed 5 bases from V and 2 bases from J; junction bases left unmatched: 4.

J is TRBJ2-3 and V is TRBV11-2; D is possibly TRBD2 (6 bases). The CDR3 has 14 residues. Germline CDR1 reads SGHAT; CDR2 reads FQNNGV. V was cut by 5 bases and J by 7 bases, with 16 bases left in between. The CDR3 loop is CASSLGGGKHTQYF. CDR3 DNA sequence: TGTGCCAGCAGCCTGGGTGGGGGGAAGCATACGCAGTATTTT.

The chain has TRBV7-8 and TRBJ1-2; possible D gene TRBD1, 5 bases. The CDR3 length is 11 residues. The V gene lost 1 base and the J gene lost 10 bases, with 7 bases spanning the gap. Germline CDR1 is SGHVS and CDR2 is FQNEAQ. This CDR3 is CASSLGTSYTF. The CDR3 DNA reads TGTGCCAGCAGCTTAGGGACATCCTACACCTTC. The complete variable domain, with remaining parts taken from reference TRBV7-8 and TRBJ1-2, reads GAGVSQSPRYKVAKRGQDVALRCDPISGHVSLFWYQQALGQGPEFLTYFQNEAQLDKSGLPSDRFFAERPEGSVSTLKIQRTQQEDSAVYLCASSLGTSYTFGSGTRLTVV.

V and J are TRBV5-8 and TRBJ1-5; possibly TRBD1 for D (5 bases). CDR3 length: 15 amino acids. The V and J ends lost 4 bases and 0 bases respectively, with 11 bases between them. Germline V gene lookup returns CDR1 SGHTS and CDR2 YDEGEE. The CDR3 loop reads CASSRRVNSNQPQHF. In nucleotides, the CDR3 is TGTGCCAGCAGCCGCAGGGTTAATAGCAATCAGCCCCAGCATTTT.

This rearrangement joins TRBV7-2 to TRBJ2-3; no definite D call. Germline CDR1 reads SGHTA; CDR2 reads FQGNSA. V was clipped by 4 bases and J by 5 bases, with 7 bases between them. This CDR3 comprises 12 residues. CDR3 sequence: CASSSYQDTQYF. The CDR3 DNA reads as TGTGCCAGCAGCTCCTACCAAGATACGCAGTATTTT.

The rearrangement links TRBV11-2 to TRBJ1-6; D may be TRBD1 (6 bases). The germline gives CDR1 SGHAT, CDR2 FQNNGV. CDR3 size: 15 residues. V was pared by 5 bases and J by 10 bases, with 18 bases between. In nucleotides, the CDR3 is TGTGCCAGCAGCCGACTACAGGGAGGGGGGTCACCCCTCCACTTT. Protein product: CASSRLQGGGSPLHF.

This clone was picked up one time. The V and J genes are TRBV7-8 and TRBJ1-3, with D possibly matching TRBD1 (5 bases). CDR3 size: 15 residues. The ends were cut back, 8 bases at V and 2 bases at J, with 16 bases in the middle. Germline CDR1 is SGHVS and CDR2 is FQNEAQ. The CDR3 sequence is CASGASGSPGNTIYF. CDR3 nucleotides: TGTGCCAGCGGAGCTTCAGGGTCGCCTGGAAACACCATATATTTT.

V is TRBV4-1 and J is TRBJ2-7; 14 bases map to TRBD2. There are 18 residues in the CDR3. V was pared by 1 base and J by 3 bases, with 8 bases of the junction left unmatched. Germline V gene data show CDR1 as MGHRA and CDR2 as YSYEKL. The CDR3 DNA follows: TGCGCCAGCAGCCAAGGGACCGGGACTAGCGGGAGCTACTACGAGCAGTACTTC. Amino acid sequence: CASSQGTGTSGSYYEQYF.

The V and J genes are TRBV4-1 and TRBJ2-7; D is possibly TRBD1 (6 bases). CDR1 is MGHRA, CDR2 YSYEKL, per germline. The germline V and J ends were trimmed by 4 bases and 7 bases, with 14 bases remaining between them. This CDR3 region has 13 residues. CDR3 region: CASSLKTDREQYF. CDR3 bases: TGCGCCAGCAGCCTCAAGACAGACAGGGAGCAGTACTTC.

The chain couples TRBV12-3 or TRBV12-4 to TRBJ2-1; D uncertain. Trimming shortened V by 2 bases and J by 12 bases, and 8 bases separated the two germline ends. The CDR3 is 11 amino acids. The CDR3 protein is CASSLFSPQFF. The DNA of the CDR3 is TGTGCCAGCAGTTTATTCTCCCCGCAGTTCTTC.

The chain uses TRBV7-8 and TRBJ2-5, with TRBD1 matching over 7 bases. V shed 5 bases, J shed 2 bases, and the junction held 5 bases outside the gene matches. This CDR3 spans 14 amino acids. Germline V gives CDR1 SGHVS, CDR2 FQNEAQ. The CDR3, as DNA: TGTGCCAGCAGCGTAAACAGGGGACAAGAGACCCAGTACTTC. Translated, it gives CASSVNRGQETQYF. Full variable domain (outside the CDR3, taken from reference TRBV7-8 and TRBJ2-5): GAGVSQSPRYKVAKRGQDVALRCDPISGHVSLFWYQQALGQGPEFLTYFQNEAQLDKSGLPSDRFFAERPEGSVSTLKIQRTQQEDSAVYLCASSVNRGQETQYFGPGTRLLVL.

The chain is built from TRBV5-1 and TRBJ1-4; D is unresolved. The V end lost 2 bases, the J end lost 10 bases, and 15 bases lay between the germline ends. The CDR3 totals 14 residues. Germline V gene data show CDR1 as SGHRS and CDR2 as YFSETQ. CDR3 nucleotide sequence: TGCGCCAGCAGCTTTGGAGGGCAGACCCGAAAACTGTTTTTT. Encoded protein: CASSFGGQTRKLFF.

The rearrangement links TRBV7-9 to TRBJ1-2, with TRBD1 identical over 7 bases. The CDR3 spans 14 residues. V shed 4 bases, J shed 6 bases, and the junction held 8 bases outside the gene matches. The germline CDR1 and CDR2 sequences are SEHNR and FQNEAQ (reference sequence). CDR3 protein: CASSSIRDRDGYTF. For the CDR3, the DNA is TGTGCCAGCAGCTCAATCCGGGACAGAGATGGCTACACCTTC. The full variable domain, in which reference TRBV7-9 and TRBJ1-2 provide the parts outside the CDR3, is DTGVSQNPRHKITKRGQNVTFRCDPISEHNRLYWYRQTLGQGPEFLTYFQNEAQLEKSRLLSDRFSAERPKGSFSTLEIQRTEQGDSAMYLCASSSIRDRDGYTFGSGTRLTVV.

This clone was seen a single time. J is TRBJ2-6 and V is TRBV19, with 8 bases aligning to TRBD1. The CDR3 runs 17 residues. V shed 7 bases and J 4 bases; nucleotides not matched to a gene: 12. Looked up from germline, CDR1 is LNHDA and CDR2 is SQIVND (reference sequence). CDR3 sequence: CASTPGQGAAGANVLTF. CDR3 in DNA: TGTGCCAGTACCCCCGGACAGGGTGCCGCCGGGGCCAACGTCCTGACTTTC.

The V call is TRBV18, the J call TRBJ2-7; 7 positions match TRBD2. Germline CDR1 is KGHSH and CDR2 is LQKENI. The CDR3 runs to 15 residues. Germline trimming cut 0 bases from V and 2 bases from J; bases unmatched to any gene: 4. DNA of the CDR3: TGTGCCAGCTCACCACCGGGGAGGGCCCCCTACGAGCAGTACTTC. Encoded protein: CASSPPGRAPYEQYF.

This chain links TRBV2 with TRBJ1-5; 7 positions agree with TRBD1. CDR3 length: 15 residues. Germline V gene sequence: CDR1 SNHLY, CDR2 FYNNEI. Trimming removed 5 bases from V and 3 bases from J; junction bases left unmatched: 7. DNA for the CDR3: TGTGCCAGCAGTCCAACAGGGGACCACAATCAGCCCCAGCATTTT. Its translation is CASSPTGDHNQPQHF.

The chain joins TRBV6-6 to TRBJ1-1; 8 bases match TRBD1. Germline V gene data show CDR1 as MNHNY and CDR2 as SVGAGI (reference sequence). With 8 bases clipped from V and 4 bases from J, the junction kept 12 bases outside the gene matches. CDR3 size: 15 residues. The CDR3 region is CASHKGQGLSTEAFF. CDR3 in DNA: TGTGCCAGCCACAAAGGACAGGGTTTGAGCACTGAAGCTTTCTTT.

This chain connects TRBV28 to TRBJ2-5, with a possible D match to TRBD1 (5 bases). The J call may be in error: the DNA end matches TRBJ2-7 better. CDR1 MDHEN and CDR2 SYDVKM come from the germline V gene. The CDR3 has 17 residues. The CDR3 DNA sequence: TGTGCCAGCATAGTCCATGGGGCAGCTACCTTGGAGAACGAGCAGTACTTC. This encodes CASIVHGAATLENEQYF.

This rearrangement joins TRBV29-1 to TRBJ2-1, with unresolved D. Trimming removed 0 bases from V and 6 bases from J, with 9 bases in between. The CDR3 runs to 13 residues. The germline gives CDR1 SQVTM, CDR2 ANQGSEA. The CDR3 DNA follows: TGCAGCGTTGAAGAGGATCCGGGCAATGAGCAGTTCTTC. It encodes CSVEEDPGNEQFF.

The V call is TRBV3-1 (or the pseudogene TRBV3-2), the J call TRBJ2-3, with a weak D call TRBD2 (6 bases). The CDR3 length is 15 residues. Germline-derived CDR1 and CDR2 are LGHDT and YNNKEL (reference sequence). V lost 0 bases, J lost 7 bases, and 14 bases lay in between. CDR3 in DNA: TGTGCCAGCAGCCAAGATCAGAGTAGCGGAAATACGCAGTATTTT. This sequence encodes CASSQDQSSGNTQYF.

The table lists this clone with a few counts. J is TRBJ2-1 and V is TRBV4-1; possible D gene TRBD2, 6 bases. Germline V CDR1 and CDR2: MGHRA, YSYEKL. The CDR3 contains 17 residues. V lost 0 bases and J lost 3, with 15 bases in between. CDR3 sequence: CASSQDGVGLNYNEQFF. In nucleotides, the CDR3 is TGCGCCAGCAGCCAAGATGGGGTTGGACTAAACTACAATGAGCAGTTCTTC.

The chain links TRBV11-2 to TRBJ2-3, with 7 bases that match TRBD2. This CDR3 has 16 residues. With V trimmed by 2 bases and J by 0 bases, 5 bases remained unmatched. CDR1 is SGHAT and CDR2 is FQNNGV in the germline V gene. The CDR3 reads CASSLSGGSSTDTQYF. The CDR3 nucleotides are TGTGCCAGCAGCTTATCGGGCGGGAGTAGCACAGATACGCAGTATTTT.